The sequence of this T cell receptor beta chain was determined in a study of blood T cell repertoires in COVID-19. Whole-study context: Samples representing acute and convalescent COVID-19 were sourced from the United States, Italy and Spain. The cDNA or gDNA used as material had been derived from T cells, B-cell-depleted T cells, or PBMCs.

How the authors handled the data: Nucleated cell number was recorded as an estimate derived from reference gene primer amplification. The assay was immunoSEQ multiplex PCR, and TCRdb's table has in-frame clones only and misses some. The DNA gave D and trimming, while V, J and clone size come from that table. This repertoire shows about 180,000 clones, 60% to 80% found once; its top ten account for 26%. Per germline, CDR1 MGHRA and CDR2 YSYEKL. The CDR3 length is 15 residues. V gave up 1 base and J gave up 6 bases, with 15 bases separating them. The source material was peripheral blood. This clonotype was obtained from a woman aged 70-85 years with acute or convalescent COVID-19. V usage is TRBV4-1 and J usage is TRBJ1-2; the D gene is possibly TRBD1 (5 bases). The CDR3 DNA reads as TGCGCCAGCAGCCAAGTTGTAGGGGCTTTTCATGGCTACACCTTC. Translation gives CASSQVVGAFHGYTF.